The T cell receptor (beta chain) under discussion was sequenced for a study of T cells expressing NK-cell markers. In the study overall: Seropositivity for HCMV was found in seven of the eight sequenced donors, with one seronegative. Points from the study as a whole: Roughly six donors showed dominant NKG2C+ clonotypes comprising about 1.0-8% of their CD8+ T cells.

One entry per CDR3 protein, without DNA, is what TCRdb gives after re-calling the 5' RACE reads. Its listing shows 130,000 to 150,000 distinct CDR3 sequences. The CDR3 contains 12 residues. Germline V CDR1 and CDR2: MNHEY, SVGAGI. Of note for this clonotype: Its antigen is currently unknown.

The sequenced sample was blood T cells: a sorted CD56 or NKG2C T cell subset, CD4+ or CD8+ T cells, or bulk PBMC T cells (not recorded which). This sequence joins TRBV6-5 and TRBJ2-1; TCRdb's D call of TRBD1 is untestable without DNA. The receptor's source is a man aged 18 to 35 in good health. The CDR3 loop is CASQTGYNEQFF.